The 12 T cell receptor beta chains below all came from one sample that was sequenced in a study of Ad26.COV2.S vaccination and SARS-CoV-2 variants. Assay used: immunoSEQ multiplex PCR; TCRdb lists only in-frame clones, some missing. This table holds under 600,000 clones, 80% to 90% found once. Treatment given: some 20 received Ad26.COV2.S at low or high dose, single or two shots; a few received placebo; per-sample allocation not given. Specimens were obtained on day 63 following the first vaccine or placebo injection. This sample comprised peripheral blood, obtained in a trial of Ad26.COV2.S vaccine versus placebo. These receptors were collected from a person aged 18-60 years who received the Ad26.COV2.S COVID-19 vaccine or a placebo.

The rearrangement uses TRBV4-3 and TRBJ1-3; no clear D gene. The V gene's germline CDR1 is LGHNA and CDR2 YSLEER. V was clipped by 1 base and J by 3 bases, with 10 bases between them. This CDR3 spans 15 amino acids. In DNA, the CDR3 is TGCGCCAGCAGCCAAGGTTTCGGGAGTGGAAACACCATATATTTT. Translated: CASSQGFGSGNTIYF.

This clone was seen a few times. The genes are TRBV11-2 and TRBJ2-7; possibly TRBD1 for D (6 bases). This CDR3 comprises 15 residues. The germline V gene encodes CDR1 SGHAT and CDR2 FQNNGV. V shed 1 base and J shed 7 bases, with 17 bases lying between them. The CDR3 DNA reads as TGTGCCAGCAGCTTAGGAGGGACAACCACATTGGAGCAGTACTTC. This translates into CASSLGGTTTLEQYF.

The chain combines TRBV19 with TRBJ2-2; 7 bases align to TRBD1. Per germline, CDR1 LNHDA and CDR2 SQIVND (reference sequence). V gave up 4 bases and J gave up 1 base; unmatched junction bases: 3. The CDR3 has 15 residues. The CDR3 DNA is TGTGCCAGTAGTAGCAACAGGGGGAACACCGGGGAGCTGTTTTTT. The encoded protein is CASSSNRGNTGELFF.

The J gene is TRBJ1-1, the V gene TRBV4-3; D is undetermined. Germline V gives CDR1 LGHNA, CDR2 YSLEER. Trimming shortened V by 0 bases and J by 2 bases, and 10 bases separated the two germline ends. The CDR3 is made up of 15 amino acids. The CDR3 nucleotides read TGCGCCAGCAGCCAAGATCATGGTAGTAACACTGAAGCTTTCTTT. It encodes CASSQDHGSNTEAFF.

The CDR3 DNA is TGTGCCAGCAGCTTAGAACGGAGAGGCTACACCTTC. Translating it yields CASSLERRGYTF. J is TRBJ1-2 and V is TRBV7-9; D remains unclear. Trimming cost V 1 base and J 8 bases, with 8 bases left between them. The CDR3 length is 12 residues. CDR1 and CDR2 from the germline V gene are SEHNR and FQNEAQ (reference sequence).

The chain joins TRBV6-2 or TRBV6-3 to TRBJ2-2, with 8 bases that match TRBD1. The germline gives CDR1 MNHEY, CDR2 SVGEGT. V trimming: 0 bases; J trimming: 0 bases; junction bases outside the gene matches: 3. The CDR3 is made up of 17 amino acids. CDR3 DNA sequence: TGTGCCAGCAGTTACTCGGGGGGACAGGCGAACACCGGGGAGCTGTTTTTT. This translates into CASSYSGGQANTGELFF.

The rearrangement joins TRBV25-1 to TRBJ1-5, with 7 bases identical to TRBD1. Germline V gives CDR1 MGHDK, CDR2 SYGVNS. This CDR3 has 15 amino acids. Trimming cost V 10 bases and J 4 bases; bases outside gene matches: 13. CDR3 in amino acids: CANSVVGQINQPQHF. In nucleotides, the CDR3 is TGTGCCAATTCGGTCGTGGGACAGATAAATCAGCCCCAGCATTTT.

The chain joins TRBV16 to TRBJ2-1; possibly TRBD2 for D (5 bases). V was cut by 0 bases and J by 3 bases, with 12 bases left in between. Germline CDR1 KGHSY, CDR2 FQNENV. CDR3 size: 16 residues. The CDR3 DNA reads TGTGCCAGCAGCCAATCTTCGGGAACCGTCTACAATGAGCAGTTCTTC. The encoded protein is CASSQSSGTVYNEQFF.

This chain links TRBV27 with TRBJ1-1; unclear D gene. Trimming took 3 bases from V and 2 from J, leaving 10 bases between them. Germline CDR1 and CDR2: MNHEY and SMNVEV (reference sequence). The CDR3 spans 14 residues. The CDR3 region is CASSFRRTNTEAFF. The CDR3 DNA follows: TGTGCCAGCAGTTTTCGGCGGACTAACACTGAAGCTTTCTTT.

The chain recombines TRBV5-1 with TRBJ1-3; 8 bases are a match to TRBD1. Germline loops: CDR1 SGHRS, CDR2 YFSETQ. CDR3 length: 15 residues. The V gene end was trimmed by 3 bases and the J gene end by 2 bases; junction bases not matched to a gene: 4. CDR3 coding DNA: TGCGCCAGCAGCTACGGACAGGGCCCTGGAAACACCATATATTTT. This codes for CASSYGQGPGNTIYF.

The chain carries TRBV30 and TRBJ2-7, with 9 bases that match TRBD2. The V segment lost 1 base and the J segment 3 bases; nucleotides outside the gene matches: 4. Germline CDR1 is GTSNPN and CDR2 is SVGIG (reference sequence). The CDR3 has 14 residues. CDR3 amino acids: CAWSGGGGFYEQYF. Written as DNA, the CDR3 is TGTGCCTGGAGTGGCGGGGGGGGATTCTACGAGCAGTACTTC.

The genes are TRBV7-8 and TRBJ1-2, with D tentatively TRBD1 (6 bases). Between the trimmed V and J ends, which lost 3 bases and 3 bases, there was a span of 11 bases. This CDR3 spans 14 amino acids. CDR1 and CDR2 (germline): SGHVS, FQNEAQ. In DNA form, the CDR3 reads TGTGCCAGCAGCTTGGGGGGGGCAGACTATGGCTACACCTTC. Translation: CASSLGGADYGYTF.